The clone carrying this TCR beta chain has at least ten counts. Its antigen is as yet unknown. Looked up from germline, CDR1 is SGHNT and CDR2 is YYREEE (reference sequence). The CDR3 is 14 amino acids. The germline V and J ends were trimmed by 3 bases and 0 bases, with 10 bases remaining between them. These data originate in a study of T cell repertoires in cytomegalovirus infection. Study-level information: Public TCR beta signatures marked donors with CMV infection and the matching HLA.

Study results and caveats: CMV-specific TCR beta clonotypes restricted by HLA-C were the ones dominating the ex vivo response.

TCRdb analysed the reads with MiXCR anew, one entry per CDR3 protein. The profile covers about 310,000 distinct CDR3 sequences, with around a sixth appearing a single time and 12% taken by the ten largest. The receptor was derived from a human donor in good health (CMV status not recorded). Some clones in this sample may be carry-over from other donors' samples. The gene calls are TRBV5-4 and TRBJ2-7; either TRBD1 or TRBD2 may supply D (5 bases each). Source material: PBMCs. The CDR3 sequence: CASSSGRSSYEQYF. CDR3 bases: TGTGCCAGCAGCTCGGGACGTAGCTCCTACGAGCAGTACTTC. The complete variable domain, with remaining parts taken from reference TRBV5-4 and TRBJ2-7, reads ETGVTQSPTHLIKTRGQQVTLRCSSQSGHNTVSWYQQALGQGPQFIFQYYREEENGRGNFPPRFSGLQFPNYSSELNVNALELDDSALYLCASSSGRSSYEQYFGPGTRLTVT.